The 21 T cell receptor beta chains listed next were all sequenced from one sample in a study of radiotherapy plus CTLA-4 blockade in lung cancer. Measured with immunoSEQ multiplex PCR; TCRdb has only the in-frame clones, and not every one. The data contain about 110,000 clones, approximately 77% of them singletons. Material: peripheral blood, obtained from a patient treated with radiotherapy plus ipilimumab. Receptors originate from a human donor with non-small cell lung cancer that progressed on radiotherapy plus ipilimumab. Some clones in this sample may be carry-over from other donors' samples.

This clone was seen more than once but under ten times. This chain links TRBV6-5 with TRBJ2-2; D not certain. The CDR3 covers 15 residues. The germline V and J ends were trimmed by 0 bases and 3 bases, with 8 bases remaining between them. Germline V gene data show CDR1 as MNHEY and CDR2 as SVGAGI. For the CDR3, the DNA is TGTGCCAGCAGTTACTCTCCATACCACACCGGGGAGCTGTTTTTT. Its protein product is CASSYSPYHTGELFF.

The chain couples TRBV4-3 to TRBJ2-7; TRBD2 is a possible D gene (7 bases). Between the trimmed V and J ends, which lost 2 bases and 1 base, there was a span of 9 bases. The V gene's germline CDR1 is LGHNA and CDR2 YSLEER. This CDR3 spans 14 amino acids. CDR3 DNA: TGCGCCAGCAGCCAAAGGGGGGGGTCCTACGAGCAGTACTTC. Its protein is CASSQRGGSYEQYF.

V and J are TRBV5-1 and TRBJ2-3; D is perhaps TRBD2 (6 bases). The CDR3 consists of 15 residues. CDR1 and CDR2 from the germline V gene are SGHRS and YFSETQ. The V and J ends lost 6 bases and 0 bases respectively, with 14 bases between them. This chain's CDR3 is CASTPVAASTDTQYF. The CDR3 nucleotides read TGCGCCAGCACCCCCGTAGCGGCTAGCACAGATACGCAGTATTTT.

This clone was counted a single time. This chain links TRBV5-1 with TRBJ2-1; maybe TRBD1 (6 bases). The V end was cut by 4 bases, the J end by 4 bases, with 12 bases between. Germline V lookup: CDR1 SGHRS, CDR2 YFSETQ. The CDR3 is 14 amino acids. The CDR3 reads CASSRRTGYNEQFF. The CDR3 nucleotides read TGCGCCAGCAGCCGGCGTACAGGGTACAATGAGCAGTTCTTC.

The chain is built from TRBV6-4 and TRBJ1-2; TRBD1 agrees at 10 bases. This CDR3 has 14 amino acids. With 0 bases clipped from V and 6 bases from J, the junction kept 1 base outside the gene matches. Germline V lookup: CDR1 MRHNA, CDR2 SNTAGT. Here the CDR3 DNA reads TGTGCCAGCAGTGACTCCGGGACAGGGGATGGCTACACCTTC. This codes for CASSDSGTGDGYTF.

In its sample, this clone was seen once. The chain combines TRBV2 with TRBJ2-3; TRBD2 is a possible D gene (5 bases). Trimming stripped 4 bases from V and 4 bases from J, with 15 bases between. CDR1 and CDR2 (germline): SNHLY, FYNNEI. The CDR3 runs to 15 residues. In DNA form, the CDR3 reads TGTGCCAGCAGTGTCAATGGACTGGACTCAGATACGCAGTATTTT. This encodes CASSVNGLDSDTQYF.

The chain uses TRBV5-4 and TRBJ2-3; TRBD1 might be the D (6 bases). The CDR3 loop spans 15 amino acids. Trimming pared 6 bases from V and 3 bases from J, leaving 17 bases between. Germline CDR1 SGHNT, CDR2 YYREEE (reference sequence). The chain's CDR3 is CASNREQGRTDTQYF. CDR3 DNA sequence: TGTGCCAGCAACCGCGAACAGGGCAGGACAGATACGCAGTATTTT.

About this clone itself: One junction end disagrees with the germline gene, perhaps due to a read error. The rearrangement uses TRBV7-7 and TRBJ1-5; 7 bases are a match to TRBD1. CDR3 length: 15 residues. Germline V gene sequence: CDR1 SSHAT, CDR2 FNYEAQ (reference sequence). This CDR3 reads CASSLRQGFDQPQHF. Written as DNA, the CDR3 is TGTGCTAGCAGCCTCCGACAGGGTTTTGATCAGCCCCAGCATTTT.

The genes are TRBV6-6 and TRBJ1-5; D gene unclear. This CDR3 region has 16 residues. Germline V gene lookup returns CDR1 MNHNY and CDR2 SVGAGI (reference sequence). Trimming took off 0 bases at V and 0 bases at J, with 9 bases between the two ends. The CDR3 region has the DNA TGTGCCAGCAGTTACTCGGGAGAGAATAGCAATCAGCCCCAGCATTTT. Translating it yields CASSYSGENSNQPQHF.

The chain carries TRBV7-6 and TRBJ2-7; 8 bases are shared with TRBD2. In germline, CDR1 is SGHVS, CDR2 FNYEAQ. V lost 6 bases, J lost 4 bases, and 5 bases stayed unmatched. The CDR3 has 13 residues. CDR3 sequence (DNA): TGTGCCAGCAGTCGGGGGGGCCCTTACGAGCAGTACTTC. Amino acid sequence: CASSRGGPYEQYF.

The genes are TRBV5-1 and TRBJ2-2, with 11 bases fitting TRBD1. CDR1 is SGHRS and CDR2 is YFSETQ in the germline V gene. V shed 5 bases and J 4 bases; nucleotides not matched to a gene: 7. This CDR3 is 16 amino acids long. CDR3 in DNA: TGCGCCAGCAGGGAAGGGACAGGGGGTTTCACCGGGGAGCTGTTTTTT. This codes for CASREGTGGFTGELFF.

The V gene is TRBV6-1, the J gene TRBJ2-1; possible D gene TRBD1, 6 bases. V was cut by 3 bases and J by 4 bases, with 16 bases left in between. The CDR3 has 16 amino acids. Germline values: CDR1 MNHNS, CDR2 SASEGT. CDR3 region: CASSDTPGAPYNEQFF. CDR3 bases: TGTGCCAGCAGTGATACCCCAGGGGCCCCTTACAATGAGCAGTTCTTC.

This chain uses TRBV10-3 with TRBJ2-3; TRBD2 might be the D (5 bases). Germline values: CDR1 ENHRY, CDR2 SYGVKD. The CDR3 is 14 amino acids. V was clipped by 7 bases and J by 4 bases, with 15 bases between them. The CDR3 reads CAIMAAEDADTQYF. In nucleotides, the CDR3 is TGTGCCATCATGGCGGCGGAGGATGCAGATACGCAGTATTTT.

The gene calls are TRBV2 and TRBJ2-7; 7 bases fit TRBD1. CDR1 is SNHLY, CDR2 FYNNEI, per germline. V shed 7 bases and J 0 bases; nucleotides not matched to a gene: 3. The CDR3 has 13 amino acids. The CDR3 here is CASKRTGSYEQYF. CDR3 DNA: TGTGCCAGCAAACGGACAGGCTCCTACGAGCAGTACTTC.

The V gene is TRBV6-5, the J gene TRBJ1-6; 10 bases fit TRBD1. This CDR3 has 15 residues. Germline V gene sequence: CDR1 MNHEY, CDR2 SVGAGI. The ends lost 6 bases at V and 9 bases at J; junction bases unmatched: 8. The CDR3 coding sequence is TGTGCCAGCAGCACCCGACAGGGGGCGCGTTCACCCCTCCACTTT. This sequence encodes CASSTRQGARSPLHF.

The CDR3, as DNA: TGTGCCAGCAGTTTATACGACTACGAGCAGTACTTC. Protein: CASSLYDYEQYF. This chain uses TRBV28 with TRBJ2-7, with D hard to call. The CDR3 runs to 12 residues. Germline V lookup: CDR1 MDHEN, CDR2 SYDVKM. V was cut by 1 base and J by 3 bases, with 4 bases left in between.

This clone was detected a few times. The V call is TRBV6-6, the J call TRBJ2-6; D ambiguous. The ends were cut back, 5 bases at V and 1 base at J, with 9 bases in the middle. The CDR3 extends over 15 amino acids. Germline V gives CDR1 MNHNY, CDR2 SVGAGI (reference sequence). CDR3 bases: TGTGCCAGCAGTATTACCTTTTCTGGGGCCAACGTCCTGACTTTC. This gives the protein CASSITFSGANVLTF.

This chain joins TRBV12-5 and TRBJ2-7; D could derive from TRBD1 or TRBD2 (5 bases each). This CDR3 comprises 13 residues. Germline V lookup: CDR1 LGHNT, CDR2 FRNRAP. Deletions cut 6 bases from V and 3 bases from J, with 12 bases between. As DNA, the CDR3 is TGTGCTAGTGGAAGGGACGGTTTCTACGAGCAGTACTTC. Protein product: CASGRDGFYEQYF.

The chain has TRBV7-6 and TRBJ2-2; 8 bases fit TRBD2. This CDR3 has 17 amino acids. The ends lost 0 bases at V and 1 base at J; junction bases unmatched: 4. CDR1 is SGHVS, CDR2 FNYEAQ, per germline. This CDR3 reads CASSLATSGLNTGELFF. CDR3 DNA: TGTGCCAGCAGCTTAGCTACTAGCGGACTGAACACCGGGGAGCTGTTTTTT.

This clone was detected once. CDR3 in amino acids: CASSLNQGSRPSGGSNTGELFF. The CDR3 DNA sequence: TGTGCCAGCAGCTTAAATCAGGGTAGTAGGCCCAGCGGGGGGTCAAACACCGGGGAGCTGTTTTTT. The chain joins TRBV7-4 to TRBJ2-2; 9 nucleotides align to TRBD2. The V gene's germline CDR1 is SGHVT and CDR2 SQSDAQ. J gave up 2 bases and V 2 bases, and 21 bases lay outside the gene matches. The length of the CDR3 is 22 residues.

V usage is TRBV12-5 and J usage is TRBJ1-1; 7 nucleotides match TRBD1. With 5 bases clipped from V and 4 bases from J, the junction kept 4 bases outside the gene matches. The CDR3 runs 13 residues. CDR1 is LGHNT and CDR2 is FRNRAP in the germline V gene. The CDR3 protein is CASGPGTVTEAFF. DNA of the CDR3: TGTGCTAGTGGTCCGGGGACAGTCACTGAAGCTTTCTTT.